This TCR beta chain stems from a study of blood T cell repertoires in COVID-19. About the study: Material from acute and convalescent COVID-19 was sourced from the United States, Italy and Spain. Sources were T cells, B-cell-depleted T cells, or PBMCs; the material itself was cDNA or gDNA.

In the source study's methods: By means of reference gene primer amplification, nucleated cell counts were estimated. Produced via immunoSEQ multiplex PCR; TCRdb's table is partial and in-frame only. D and trimming come from the DNA, and the V and J calls and clone size come from that table. The sample records under 200,000 clones, under 85% being singletons. Deletions cut 0 bases from V and 8 bases from J, with 13 bases between. This CDR3 has 15 amino acids. Germline CDR1 KGHSH, CDR2 LQKENI. Sequencing was carried out using peripheral blood. This receptor was obtained from an elderly woman with acute or convalescent COVID-19. V gene TRBV18 combines with J gene TRBJ2-2; D gene ambiguous. The CDR3 protein is CASSPPGLTTGELFF. In DNA form, the CDR3 reads TGTGCCAGCTCACCACCGGGCCTAACCACGGGGGAGCTGTTTTTT.